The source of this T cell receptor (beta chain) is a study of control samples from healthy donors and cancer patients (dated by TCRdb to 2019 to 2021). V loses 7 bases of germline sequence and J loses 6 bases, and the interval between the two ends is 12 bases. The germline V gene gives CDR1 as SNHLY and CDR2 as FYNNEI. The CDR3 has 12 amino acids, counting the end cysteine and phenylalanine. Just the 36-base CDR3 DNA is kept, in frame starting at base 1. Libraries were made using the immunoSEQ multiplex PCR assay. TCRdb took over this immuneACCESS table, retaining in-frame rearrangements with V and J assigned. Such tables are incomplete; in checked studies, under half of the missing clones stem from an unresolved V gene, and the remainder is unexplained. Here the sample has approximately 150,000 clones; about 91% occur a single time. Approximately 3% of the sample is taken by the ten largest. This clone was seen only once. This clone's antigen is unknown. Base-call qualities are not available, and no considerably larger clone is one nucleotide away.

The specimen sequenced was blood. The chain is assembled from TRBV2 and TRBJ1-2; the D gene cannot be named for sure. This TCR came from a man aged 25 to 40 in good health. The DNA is TGTGCCAGCACGCAGGCGGCAGATGGCTACACCTTC. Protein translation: CASTQAADGYTF.